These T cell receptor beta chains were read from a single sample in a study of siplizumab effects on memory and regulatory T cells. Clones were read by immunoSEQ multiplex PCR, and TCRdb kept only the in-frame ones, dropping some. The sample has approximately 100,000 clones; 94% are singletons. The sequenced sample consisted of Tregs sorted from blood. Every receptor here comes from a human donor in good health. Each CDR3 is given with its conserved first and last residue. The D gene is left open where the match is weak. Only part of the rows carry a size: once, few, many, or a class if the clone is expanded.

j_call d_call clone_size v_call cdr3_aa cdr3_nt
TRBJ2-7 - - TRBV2 CASSLDSLGGEQYF TGTGCCAGCAGTTTGGACAGCCTAGGAGGCGAGCAGTACTTC
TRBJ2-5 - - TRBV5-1 CASRRGAQETQYF TGCGCCAGCCGTCGGGGGGCCCAAGAGACCCAGTACTTC
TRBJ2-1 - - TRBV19 CASSITGEQFF TGTGCCAGTAGTATTACGGGTGAGCAGTTCTTC
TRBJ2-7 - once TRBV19 CASSIAGRSSYEQYF TGTGCCAGTAGTATAGCAGGGAGGAGCTCCTACGAGCAGTACTTC
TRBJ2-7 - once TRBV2 CASRGVNLQGYEQYF TGTGCCAGCAGGGGAGTTAATTTACAGGGCTACGAGCAGTACTTC
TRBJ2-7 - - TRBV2 CASSARLLRTEAYEQYF TGTGCCAGCAGTGCTCGTCTTCTCCGGACAGAAGCATACGAGCAGTACTTC
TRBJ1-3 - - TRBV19 CASSRRAGQFLSSGNTIYF TGTGCCAGTAGTCGAAGAGCAGGCCAATTCCTAAGCTCTGGAAACACCATATATTTT
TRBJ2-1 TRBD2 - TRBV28 CASSPSSSGLNNEQFF TGTGCCAGCAGTCCCTCCAGTAGCGGGTTGAACAATGAGCAGTTCTTC
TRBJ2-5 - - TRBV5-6 CASSAEGTQYF TGTGCCAGCAGCGCAGAGGGGACCCAGTACTTC
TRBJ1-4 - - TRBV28 CASLGAENEKLFF TGTGCCAGCTTGGGGGCGGAGAATGAAAAACTGTTTTTT
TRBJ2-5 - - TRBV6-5 CASSYSDRQETQYF TGTGCCAGCAGTTACTCCGACAGACAAGAGACCCAGTACTTC
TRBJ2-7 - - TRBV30 CAWSLLATEQYF TGTGCCTGGAGTCTACTAGCCACCGAGCAGTACTTC
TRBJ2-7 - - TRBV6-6 CASSYFPRKGGYEQYF TGTGCCAGCAGTTACTTCCCTCGGAAAGGGGGGTACGAGCAGTACTTC
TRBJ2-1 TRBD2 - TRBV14 CASSQVRAGTSVYNEQFF TGTGCCAGCAGCCAAGTTCGGGCTGGGACTAGCGTTTACAATGAGCAGTTCTTC
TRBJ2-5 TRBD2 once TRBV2 CASSGGGRAYVTQYF TGTGCCAGCAGTGGAGGCGGGAGGGCCTATGTGACCCAGTACTTC
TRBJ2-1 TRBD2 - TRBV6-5 CASSLGLAGRGEQFF TGTGCCAGCTCGTTAGGTCTAGCGGGAAGGGGTGAGCAGTTCTTC
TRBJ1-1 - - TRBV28 CASSLWDEAFF TGTGCCAGCAGTTTATGGGATGAAGCTTTCTTT
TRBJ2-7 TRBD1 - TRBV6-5 CASREQGASGEQYF TGTGCCAGCAGGGAACAGGGGGCTAGTGGCGAGCAGTACTTC
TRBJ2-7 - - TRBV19 CASSSQDRFSYEQYF TGTGCCAGTAGCAGCCAAGACAGGTTTTCCTACGAGCAGTACTTC
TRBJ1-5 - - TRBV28 CASSSIQGFVFDSNQPQHF TGTGCCAGCAGTTCGATACAGGGTTTTGTATTCGATAGCAATCAGCCCCAGCATTTT
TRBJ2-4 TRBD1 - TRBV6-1 CASSVRTGGLVKNIQYF TGTGCCAGCAGTGTGAGGACAGGGGGCTTGGTCAAAAACATTCAGTACTTC
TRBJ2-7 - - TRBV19 CASSISGYEQYF TGTGCCAGTAGTATCTCTGGCTACGAGCAGTACTTC
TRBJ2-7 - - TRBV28 CASSLGGFYEQYF TGTGCCAGCAGTTTGGGGGGATTCTACGAGCAGTACTTC
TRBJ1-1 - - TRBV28 CASLTRTEAFF TGTGCCAGCCTCACAAGGACTGAAGCTTTCTTT
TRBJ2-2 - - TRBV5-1 CASSFRGHLITGELFF TGCGCCAGCAGCTTCCGGGGGCACCTTATCACCGGGGAGCTGTTTTTT
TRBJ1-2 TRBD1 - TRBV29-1 CSVERTGGLSGYTF TGCAGCGTCGAGAGAACAGGGGGCCTTTCAGGCTACACCTTC
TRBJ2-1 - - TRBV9 CASSSQNQQTRVSYNEQFF TGTGCCAGCAGCTCCCAGAACCAACAGACTCGCGTCTCCTACAATGAGCAGTTCTTC
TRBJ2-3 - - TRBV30 CAWSGDSTADTQYF TGTGCCTGGAGTGGTGACAGCACGGCAGATACGCAGTATTTT
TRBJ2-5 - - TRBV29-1 CSVAVGAAEETQYF TGCAGCGTTGCAGTGGGGGCGGCGGAGGAGACCCAGTACTTC
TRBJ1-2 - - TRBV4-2 CASSQDQGRSYGYTF TGTGCCAGCAGCCAAGACCAGGGAAGGAGCTATGGCTACACCTTC
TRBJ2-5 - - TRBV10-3 CAISSSYQETQYF TGTGCCATCAGTAGCAGCTACCAAGAGACCCAGTACTTC
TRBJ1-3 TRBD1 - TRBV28 CATEHQGGERNTIYF TGTGCCACCGAACACCAAGGGGGCGAGCGAAACACCATATATTTT
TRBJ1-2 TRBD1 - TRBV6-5 CASIKGQNYGYTF TGTGCCAGCATTAAGGGACAGAACTATGGCTACACCTTC
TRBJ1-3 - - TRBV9 CASSALMAGNTIYF TGTGCCAGCAGCGCCCTCATGGCGGGAAACACCATATATTTT
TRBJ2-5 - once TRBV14 CASSQVGETQYF TGTGCCAGCAGCCAGGTGGGGGAGACCCAGTACTTC
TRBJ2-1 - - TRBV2 CASRATGPEQFF TGTGCCAGCAGGGCAACAGGTCCTGAGCAGTTCTTC
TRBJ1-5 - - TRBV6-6 CASSYGPPSPQPQHF TGTGCCAGCAGTTACGGGCCCCCATCCCCTCAGCCCCAGCATTTT
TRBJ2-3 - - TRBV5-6 CASSRKTGPAPDTQYF TGTGCCAGCAGCCGAAAGACGGGGCCCGCACCAGATACGCAGTATTTT
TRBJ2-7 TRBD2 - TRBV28 CASSPTSGYEQYF TGTGCCAGCAGTCCGACTAGCGGCTACGAGCAGTACTTC
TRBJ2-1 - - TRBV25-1 CASSEPRHQFF TGTGCCAGCAGTGAGCCTAGGCATCAGTTCTTC
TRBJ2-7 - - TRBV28 CASTSAGAGGSYEQYF TGTGCCAGCACCAGCGCGGGGGCAGGGGGCTCCTACGAGCAGTACTTC
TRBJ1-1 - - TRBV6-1 CADRPGHKNTEAFF TGTGCCGACCGCCCGGGACATAAGAACACTGAAGCTTTCTTT
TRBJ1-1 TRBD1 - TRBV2 CASFRGGEAFF TGTGCCAGCTTCAGGGGGGGGGAAGCTTTCTTT